A selection of T cell receptor beta chains follows, all from one sample in a study of T-cell reconstitution after alpha-beta-depleted transplantation in children. A single record per CDR3 protein comes from TCRdb applying MiXCR to the PCR reads. The sample consists of around 300,000 distinct CDR3 sequences, under 14% of them appearing once. Sequencing was performed on peripheral blood, taken 180 days after TCRalphabeta/CD19-depleted stem cell transplant. The source is a male patient between 2 and 15 years old who had a stem cell transplant for chronic granulomatous disease, so the T cells may come from the graft donor. The CDR3 runs from the conserved cysteine through the conserved F or W. The D gene is left open where the match is weak. Expanded clones are given a class, and other clones once, few, many or no size at all.

J	size	V	D	CDR3	DNA
TRBJ2-2	many	TRBV11-1	.	CASSLARGAPNTGELFF	TGTGCCAGCAGCTTAGCTCGAGGGGCCCCGAACACCGGGGAGCTGTTTTTT
TRBJ1-1	many	TRBV7-2	.	CASSEEGSEAFF	TGTGCCAGCAGTGAGGAGGGTAGTGAAGCTTTCTTT
TRBJ1-1	many	TRBV27	.	CASSFRPRNTEAFF	TGTGCCAGCAGTTTTCGGCCGAGGAACACTGAAGCTTTCTTT
TRBJ2-3	many	TRBV5-1	TRBD1	CASSPWDSPSTDTQYF	TGCGCCAGCAGCCCGTGGGACAGTCCTAGCACAGATACGCAGTATTTT
TRBJ2-7	many	TRBV20-1	.	CSARVVSNFYEQYF	TGCAGTGCTAGAGTGGTTTCAAACTTCTACGAGCAGTACTTC
TRBJ1-5	.	TRBV29-1	.	CSVEDLREGPAGNQPQHF	TGCAGCGTTGAAGATCTTCGGGAGGGCCCCGCCGGCAATCAGCCCCAGCATTTT
TRBJ1-5	few	TRBV28	.	CASRREGYQPQHF	TGTGCCAGCAGACGGGAGGGTTATCAGCCCCAGCATTTT
TRBJ2-7	many	TRBV20-1	TRBD2	CSALGLAASSYEQYF	TGCAGTGCCCTCGGACTAGCGGCGAGCTCCTACGAGCAGTACTTC
TRBJ2-7	.	TRBV7-2	TRBD1	CASSLPDRGLGKDEQYF	TGTGCCAGCAGCTTACCGGACAGGGGCTTAGGAAAGGACGAGCAGTACTTC
TRBJ2-1	.	TRBV4-2	.	CAISPGLNPLLSYNEQFF	TGTGCCATCAGCCCCGGGCTCAATCCGTTACTCTCCTACAATGAGCAGTTCTTC
TRBJ1-5	many	TRBV27	.	CASRQALYSNQPQHF	TGTGCCAGCAGACAGGCCCTCTATAGCAATCAGCCCCAGCATTTT
TRBJ2-5	many	TRBV7-8	.	CASSLGVNGVGAQYF	TGTGCCAGCAGCCTCGGGGTCAATGGGGTAGGGGCCCAGTACTTC
TRBJ2-5	many	TRBV11-2	.	CASSLDLTREETQYF	TGTGCCAGCAGCTTAGATTTAACCAGGGAAGAGACCCAGTACTTC
TRBJ1-3	many	TRBV9	TRBD1	CASSVEGTARLGNTIYF	TGTGCCAGCAGCGTAGAAGGGACAGCGCGTCTAGGAAACACCATATATTTT
TRBJ2-3	many	TRBV20-1	.	CSASPSTDTQYF	TGCAGTGCTAGTCCTAGCACAGATACGCAGTATTTT
TRBJ2-5	many	TRBV7-2	TRBD1	CASSRGQRIQETQYF	TGTGCCAGCAGCCGGGGACAGCGGATCCAAGAGACCCAGTACTTC
TRBJ1-5	many	TRBV2	.	CASSEAQDNQPQHF	TGTGCCAGCAGTGAAGCGCAGGATAATCAGCCCCAGCATTTT
TRBJ1-5	many	TRBV7-2	.	CASSLGQLIGAEPQHF	TGTGCCAGCAGCTTGGGTCAACTAATCGGAGCCGAGCCCCAGCATTTT
TRBJ2-1	many	TRBV5-5	TRBD2	CASSSLKRGGYNEQFF	TGTGCCAGCAGCTCCCTTAAGCGGGGGGGCTACAATGAGCAGTTCTTC
TRBJ1-3	many	TRBV5-1	.	CASSSGQSHSGNTIYF	TGCGCCAGCAGCTCTGGACAGTCCCACTCTGGAAACACCATATATTTT
TRBJ2-3	many	TRBV6-2/TRBV6-3	.	CASKKGRTSTDTQYF	TGTGCCAGCAAGAAAGGACGCACTAGCACAGATACGCAGTATTTT
TRBJ2-5	few	TRBV15	.	CATSREIGASQETQYF	TGTGCCACCAGCAGAGAAATAGGGGCGAGCCAAGAGACCCAGTACTTC
TRBJ1-2	many	TRBV29-1	TRBD1	CSARGQGYGYTF	TGCAGCGCACGGGGACAGGGGTATGGCTACACCTTC
TRBJ2-3	.	TRBV6-2/TRBV6-3	.	CASSNAIGLRTNTQYF	TGTGCCAGCAGTAACGCCATAGGACTCCGCACAAATACGCAGTATTTT
TRBJ1-2	many	TRBV14	.	CASSQDRYRGSGYTF	TGTGCCAGCAGCCAAGATCGATATCGGGGTAGCGGCTACACCTTC
TRBJ2-3	many	TRBV12-5	.	CASALGPDTQYF	TGTGCTAGTGCCCTGGGGCCAGATACGCAGTATTTT
TRBJ1-5	many	TRBV5-1	TRBD1	CASSLGQGGEAQPQHF	TGCGCCAGCAGCCTCGGACAGGGAGGCGAAGCTCAGCCCCAGCATTTT
TRBJ2-1	few	TRBV28	TRBD2	CASSLLPTSGAYNEQFF	TGTGCCAGCAGTTTACTCCCGACTAGCGGGGCTTACAATGAGCAGTTCTTC
TRBJ1-2	many	TRBV28	TRBD1	CASSSTGNYGYTF	TGTGCCAGCAGTTCGACAGGGAACTATGGCTACACCTTC
TRBJ2-1	many	TRBV28	TRBD2	CASSIRLASYNEQFF	TGTGCCAGCAGTATCAGACTAGCCTCCTACAATGAGCAGTTCTTC
TRBJ2-7	many	TRBV20-1	.	CSAVGVGYEQYF	TGCAGTGCTGTTGGGGTTGGATACGAGCAGTACTTC
TRBJ2-1	many	TRBV7-6	TRBD2	CASSFPLLAGVSYNEQFF	TGTGCCAGCAGCTTCCCTCTATTAGCGGGAGTTTCCTACAATGAGCAGTTCTTC
TRBJ1-1	many	TRBV7-2	.	CASSLYRINTEAFF	TGTGCCAGCAGCTTATACAGGATTAACACTGAAGCTTTCTTT
TRBJ2-2	many	TRBV11-1	TRBD2	CASSFVTSGSWSGELFF	TGTGCCAGCAGCTTCGTCACTAGCGGGAGTTGGTCCGGGGAGCTGTTTTTT
TRBJ2-7	many	TRBV7-8	TRBD2	CASSLARLAAISYEQYF	TGTGCCAGCAGCTTAGCTAGACTAGCGGCTATCTCCTACGAGCAGTACTTC
TRBJ2-7	many	TRBV20-1	TRBD2	CSARSSGRYGAYEQYF	TGCAGTGCTAGGTCTAGCGGGAGATATGGGGCATACGAGCAGTACTTC
TRBJ2-7	many	TRBV5-1	.	CASSLTTGAGAAEQYF	TGCGCCAGCAGCTTGACAACAGGGGCGGGAGCAGCCGAGCAGTACTTC
TRBJ2-2	many	TRBV20-1	.	CSARRHTGELFF	TGCAGTGCTAGACGGCACACCGGGGAGCTGTTTTTT
TRBJ1-5	few	TRBV7-9	.	CASSWGTGGNQPQHF	TGTGCCAGCAGCTGGGGTACGGGCGGGAACCAGCCCCAGCATTTT
TRBJ2-3	many	TRBV29-1	.	CSVGDRKPRGTQYF	TGCAGCGTCGGAGACAGGAAACCCCGGGGTACGCAGTATTTT
TRBJ1-1	.	TRBV12-3/TRBV12-4	.	CASSLKLAGDFRVNTEAFF	TGTGCCAGCAGTTTAAAGTTGGCAGGCGACTTTCGAGTGAACACTGAAGCTTTCTTT
TRBJ1-3	.	TRBV15	TRBD1	CATSRGTGKTGNTIYF	TGTGCCACCAGCAGAGGGACAGGGAAGACGGGAAACACCATATATTTT
TRBJ1-5	few	TRBV19	.	CASSSTGPHQPQHF	TGTGCCAGTAGTAGTACAGGGCCTCATCAGCCCCAGCATTTT
TRBJ2-1	many	TRBV20-1	TRBD1	CSARDHLGQEDNEQFF	TGCAGTGCTAGAGATCATTTGGGACAGGAAGACAATGAGCAGTTCTTC
TRBJ2-3	few	TRBV24-1	TRBD2	CATSDLGREGTDTQYF	TGTGCCACCAGTGATTTAGGGAGGGAAGGCACAGATACGCAGTATTTT
TRBJ2-1	.	TRBV5-1	.	CASSFQHTNEQFF	TGCGCCAGCAGCTTCCAGCACACCAATGAGCAGTTCTTC
TRBJ2-1	many	TRBV7-9	.	CASSYPSVLGGNEQFF	TGTGCCAGCAGCTACCCCTCGGTCTTAGGTGGGAATGAGCAGTTCTTC
TRBJ2-1	few	TRBV29-1	.	CSVASFAYNEQFF	TGCAGCGTTGCATCGTTCGCCTACAATGAGCAGTTCTTC
TRBJ1-1	many	TRBV10-3	.	CAIRARGITEAFF	TGTGCCATCAGGGCTCGGGGGATCACTGAAGCTTTCTTT
TRBJ1-2	.	TRBV14	TRBD1	CASSPGQGRIYTF	TGTGCCAGCAGCCCGGGACAGGGCCGAATCTACACCTTC
TRBJ2-1	many	TRBV14	.	CASSQKLRLREQFF	TGTGCCAGCAGCCAAAAACTCCGACTTAGGGAGCAGTTCTTC
TRBJ2-5	many	TRBV6-1	TRBD2	CASSPAGGIETQYF	TGTGCCAGCAGTCCGGCGGGGGGGATCGAGACCCAGTACTTC
TRBJ2-4	few	TRBV4-1	.	CASSQDSELASLAKNIQYF	TGCGCCAGCAGCCAAGACTCGGAGTTAGCGAGCCTAGCCAAAAACATTCAGTACTTC
TRBJ1-2	many	TRBV5-6	.	CASSLVAESYGYTF	TGTGCCAGCAGCTTGGTTGCAGAATCCTATGGCTACACCTTC
TRBJ1-1	many	TRBV29-1	.	CSGGREALNTEAFF	TGCAGCGGGGGACGGGAGGCCTTGAACACTGAAGCTTTCTTT
TRBJ2-7	.	TRBV13	.	CARSPWDSTYEQYF	TGTGCCAGGAGCCCGTGGGACTCCACCTACGAGCAGTACTTC
TRBJ2-1	.	TRBV28	.	CASRPGGGSSYYNEQFF	TGTGCCAGCAGGCCAGGGGGGGGTTCTAGCTATTACAATGAGCAGTTCTTC
TRBJ2-3	many	TRBV20-1	TRBD2	CSANGLFWASGAPDTQYF	TGCAGTGCTAACGGCCTTTTTTGGGCTAGCGGGGCCCCAGATACGCAGTATTTT
TRBJ2-7	.	TRBV5-5	.	CASSLTSGTKGWEQYF	TGTGCCAGCAGCTTGACATCCGGGACCAAAGGGTGGGAGCAGTACTTC